This TCR beta chain was identified in a study of blood T cell repertoires in COVID-19. Overall study: From T cells, B-cell-depleted T cells, or PBMCs came the material, which was cDNA or gDNA.

Per the original methods: For nucleated cells, counts were estimated from reference gene primer amplification. TCRdb's copy holds only in-frame clones and misses some; the assay was immunoSEQ multiplex PCR. V and J calls and clone size are copied from that table; D and trimming were computed from the DNA. This sample has about 190,000 clones, with 88% found just once. This clone was counted between two and nine times. In germline, CDR1 is SGHNT, CDR2 YYREEE (reference sequence). CDR3 length equals 13 residues. Germline trimming cut 0 bases from V and 6 bases from J; bases unmatched to any gene: 2. This receptor was taken from a human donor in a cohort sampled during active COVID-19. V usage is TRBV5-4 and J usage is TRBJ2-7; 8 bases map to TRBD1. The sequencing sample was made of peripheral blood. This CDR3 reads CASSLGTGSEQYF. The DNA for the CDR3 is TGTGCCAGCAGCTTGGGGACAGGGAGCGAGCAGTACTTC.